A single sample gave rise to the 28 T cell receptor beta chains below, sequenced in a study of blood T cell repertoires in COVID-19. Sequenced by immunoSEQ multiplex PCR; TCRdb stores in-frame clones only, minus some. The sample includes around 140,000 clones, 80% to 90% of them seen just once. Sequencing used peripheral blood. Receptor source: a woman aged 45-60 years with acute or convalescent COVID-19.

The chain links TRBV24-1 to TRBJ2-5, with 11 bases matching TRBD2. The length of the CDR3 is 16 residues. V lost 5 bases, J lost 0 bases, and 4 bases stayed unmatched. CDR1 and CDR2 (germline): KGHDR, SFDVKD. The CDR3 loop is CATSVTTSGDQETQYF. CDR3 in DNA: TGTGCCACCAGTGTCACGACTAGCGGGGACCAAGAGACCCAGTACTTC.

The gene calls are TRBV15 and TRBJ1-3; TRBD1 matches at 9 bases. This CDR3 comprises 17 residues. The germline CDR1 and CDR2 sequences are LNHNV and YYDKDF (reference sequence). Trimming took 2 bases from V and 0 from J; bases not matched to a gene: 5. The CDR3, as DNA: TGTGCCACCAGCAGACCCACGGACAGGGGCTCTGGAAACACCATATATTTT. Its translation is CATSRPTDRGSGNTIYF. Together with reference TRBV15 and TRBJ1-3, the CDR3 gives the full variable domain: DAMVIQNPRYQVTQFGKPVTLSCSQTLNHNVMYWYQQKSSQAPKLLFHYYDKDFNNEADTPDNFQSRRPNTSFCFLDIRSPGLGDTAMYLCATSRPTDRGSGNTIYFGEGSWLTVV.

V is TRBV28 and J is TRBJ1-3, with TRBD1 as a possible D gene (6 bases). The CDR3 runs 15 residues. Germline V gives CDR1 MDHEN, CDR2 SYDVKM. Trimming took off 5 bases at V and 3 bases at J, with 14 bases between the two ends. CDR3: CASSPYQGIGNTIYF. As DNA, the CDR3 is TGTGCCAGCAGTCCCTACCAGGGGATTGGAAACACCATATATTTT.

V and J are TRBV5-1 and TRBJ2-5; 11 nucleotides agree with TRBD1. The CDR3 runs 15 residues. CDR1 and CDR2 from the germline V gene are SGHRS and YFSETQ. Trimming took 4 bases from V and 4 from J; bases not matched to a gene: 6. The CDR3 DNA follows: TGCGCCAGCAGCGAACCGGGACAGGGGGGAGAGACCCAGTACTTC. It translates to CASSEPGQGGETQYF. The whole variable domain, filled in from reference TRBV5-1 and TRBJ2-5, reads KAGVTQTPRYLIKTRGQQVTLSCSPISGHRSVSWYQQTPGQGLQFLFEYFSETQRNKGNFPGRFSGRQFSNSRSEMNVSTLELGDSALYLCASSEPGQGGETQYFGPGTRLLVL.

The chain has TRBV24-1 and TRBJ1-5, with 11 bases aligning to TRBD1. CDR1 KGHDR and CDR2 SFDVKD come from the germline V gene. After removal of 4 bases from V and 5 bases from J, the junction contained 6 bases not matched to a gene. The CDR3 covers 16 residues. CDR3 sequence: CATSDPGQGGYQPQHF. The CDR3 DNA follows: TGTGCCACCAGTGACCCGGGACAGGGGGGCTATCAGCCCCAGCATTTT.

The gene calls are TRBV5-1 and TRBJ2-1; 12 bases match TRBD2. With V trimmed by 0 bases and J by 2 bases, 3 bases remained unmatched. CDR1 SGHRS and CDR2 YFSETQ come from the germline V gene. This CDR3 has 17 amino acids. CDR3 residues: CASSLGLAGDPYNEQFF. DNA of the CDR3: TGCGCCAGCAGCTTGGGACTAGCGGGAGATCCCTACAATGAGCAGTTCTTC.

The chain employs TRBV3-1 (or the pseudogene TRBV3-2) and TRBJ2-1; 9 nucleotides agree with TRBD2. The V gene's germline CDR1 is LGHDT and CDR2 YNNKEL (reference sequence). V shed 0 bases and J 8 bases; nucleotides not matched to a gene: 8. CDR3 length: 16 amino acids. CDR3 DNA: TGTGCCAGCAGCCAAGATGTTGGCGGGGGGGCGTATGAGCAGTTCTTC. Its translation: CASSQDVGGGAYEQFF.

This clone showed up just a few times. The V call is TRBV30, the J call TRBJ1-5, with a possible D match to TRBD1 (6 bases). CDR1 and CDR2 from the germline V gene are GTSNPN and SVGIG (reference sequence). The germline V and J ends were trimmed by 2 bases and 7 bases, with 18 bases remaining between them. The length of the CDR3 is 15 residues. As DNA, the CDR3 is TGTGCCTGGAGTTTGGGAGGGGACATCGGCCAGCCCCAGCATTTT. Protein sequence: CAWSLGGDIGQPQHF.

The chain is built from TRBV21-1 and TRBJ2-1; TRBD1, the table's D call, lacks a check against the DNA. TRBV21-1 is given as a pseudogene. This CDR3 region has 17 residues. This chain's CDR3 is CASSKGGGQDPYNEQFF. The CDR3 DNA reads as TGTGCCAGCAGCAAAGGCGGGGGACAGGACCCTTACAATGAGCAGTTCTTC.

The chain employs TRBV13 and TRBJ1-1; 7 bases fit TRBD1. Germline lookup yields CDR1 PRHDT and CDR2 FYEKMQ (reference sequence). Trimming took 5 bases from V and 1 from J; bases not matched to a gene: 4. This CDR3 is built from 14 residues. The CDR3 loop is CASSPTGPNTEAFF. In nucleotides, the CDR3 is TGTGCCAGCAGCCCGACAGGGCCGAACACTGAAGCTTTCTTT.

DNA of the CDR3: TGCGCCAGCAGCCCATCCCTGGCGGGAGAAGAGTTCTTC. Protein product: CASSPSLAGEEFF. The rearrangement joins TRBV5-1 to TRBJ2-1, with TRBD2 identical over 7 bases. The V segment lost 4 bases and the J segment 14 bases; nucleotides outside the gene matches: 12. The length of the CDR3 is 13 residues. Germline CDR1 is SGHRS and CDR2 is YFSETQ.

The CDR3 loop reads CASSPAQRGGETQYF. DNA of the CDR3: TGTGCCAGCAGCCCCGCCCAGCGCGGGGGGGAGACCCAGTACTTC. The J gene is TRBJ2-5, the V gene TRBV11-2, with 8 bases aligning to TRBD2. CDR1 SGHAT and CDR2 FQNNGV come from the germline V gene. The CDR3 contains 15 residues. V trimming: 5 bases; J trimming: 5 bases; junction bases outside the gene matches: 10.

The V gene is TRBV29-1, the J gene TRBJ2-1; 9 positions match TRBD1. J was trimmed by 6 bases and V by 6 bases; bases with no gene match: 6. Germline values: CDR1 SQVTM, CDR2 ANQGSEA. CDR3 length: 13 amino acids. The CDR3 nucleotides read TGCAGCGTCCCCGGGACAGGGATCAATGAGCAGTTCTTC. Its translation: CSVPGTGINEQFF.

CDR3: CASSQGVIWTGGGSRSTEAFF. CDR3 sequence (DNA): TGTGCCAGCAGCCAAGGGGTGATCTGGACAGGGGGTGGGTCGCGAAGCACTGAAGCTTTCTTT. The chain combines TRBV3-1 (or the pseudogene TRBV3-2) with TRBJ1-1; 10 bases map to TRBD1. The CDR3 is made up of 21 amino acids. J lost 4 bases, V lost 1 base, and 21 bases had no gene match. The germline V gene encodes CDR1 LGHDT and CDR2 YNNKEL (reference sequence).

The chain has TRBV12-3 or TRBV12-4 and TRBJ1-5, with D possibly being TRBD1 (5 bases). V gave up 4 bases and J gave up 5 bases, with 9 bases separating them. The CDR3 is 13 residues long. This CDR3 is CASSSGRHQPQHF. Here the CDR3 DNA reads TGTGCCAGCAGTTCAGGGCGGCATCAGCCCCAGCATTTT.

The rearrangement uses TRBV6-1 and TRBJ1-2; 7 bases are shared with TRBD1. V was clipped by 4 bases and J by 1 base; unmatched bases: 9. Germline values: CDR1 MNHNS, CDR2 SASEGT. The CDR3 length is 16 residues. CDR3 protein: CASSGYDRDLNYGYTF. CDR3 coding DNA: TGTGCCAGCAGTGGCTACGACAGGGACCTTAACTATGGCTACACCTTC.

CDR3 region: CAISSPGLAGYNEQFF. In nucleotides, the CDR3 is TGTGCCATCAGTAGCCCCGGACTAGCGGGCTACAATGAGCAGTTCTTC. The V call is TRBV10-3, the J call TRBJ2-1, with TRBD2 matching 11 bases. The CDR3 runs to 16 residues. The germline V gene has CDR1 ENHRY and CDR2 SYGVKD. With V trimmed by 5 bases and J by 3 bases, 6 bases remained unmatched.

This clone was found once. The gene calls are TRBV6-5 and TRBJ2-2, with D perhaps TRBD2 (6 bases). The germline gives CDR1 MNHEY, CDR2 SVGAGI. V gave up 6 bases and J gave up 5 bases, with 16 bases separating them. The CDR3 runs 15 residues. CDR3 loop: CASSRDLSFTGELFF. The CDR3 DNA reads TGTGCCAGCAGCCGGGACTTGTCGTTTACCGGGGAGCTGTTTTTT.

The chain joins TRBV5-1 to TRBJ2-2, with 7 bases identical to TRBD1. The CDR3 runs to 15 residues. With V trimmed by 4 bases and J by 0 bases, 3 bases remained unmatched. The germline gives CDR1 SGHRS, CDR2 YFSETQ. The CDR3 DNA follows: TGCGCCAGCAGCCTCGGGACAGCGAACACCGGGGAGCTGTTTTTT. Protein product: CASSLGTANTGELFF.

The CDR3 spells CATSDLNQGTRKAFF. In nucleotides, the CDR3 is TGTGCCACCAGTGATTTAAACCAGGGTACGAGGAAAGCTTTCTTT. The chain carries TRBV24-1 and TRBJ1-1; TRBD1 might be the D (5 bases). V was trimmed by 1 base and J by 9 bases, leaving 17 bases between them. CDR1 KGHDR and CDR2 SFDVKD come from the germline V gene. The CDR3 contains 15 residues.

V gene TRBV3-1 (or the pseudogene TRBV3-2) combines with J gene TRBJ1-1; D gene ambiguous. This CDR3 is built from 14 residues. In germline, CDR1 is LGHDT, CDR2 YNNKEL (reference sequence). Trimming took 4 bases from V and 1 from J, leaving 10 bases between them. The CDR3 loop is CASSLTSRNTEAFF. The CDR3, as DNA: TGTGCCAGCAGCCTTACCTCGAGGAACACTGAAGCTTTCTTT.

For the CDR3, the DNA is TGTGCCAGCAGCACCCCAAAACAGGGGTACGCTGGAAACACCATATATTTT. It encodes CASSTPKQGYAGNTIYF. This chain links TRBV5-4 with TRBJ1-3; TRBD1 matches 7 bases. Germline CDR1 is SGHNT and CDR2 is YYREEE (reference sequence). J gave up 2 bases and V 4 bases, and 12 bases lay outside the gene matches. CDR3 length: 17 residues.

The chain joins TRBV5-1 to TRBJ1-5; TRBD1 matches 7 bases. V shed 0 bases and J 5 bases; nucleotides not matched to a gene: 5. Per the germline V gene, CDR1 is SGHRS and CDR2 is YFSETQ. The length of the CDR3 is 15 residues. CDR3 loop: CASSLGTGDHQPQHF. The CDR3 DNA sequence: TGCGCCAGCAGCTTGGGGACAGGCGACCATCAGCCCCAGCATTTT.

The chain uses TRBV2 and TRBJ1-6, with D possibly matching TRBD1 (5 bases). This CDR3 has 14 amino acids. Trimming removed 6 bases from V and 0 bases from J, with 6 bases in between. Germline-derived CDR1 and CDR2 are SNHLY and FYNNEI. The CDR3 region is CASRDTSYNSPLHF. CDR3 DNA: TGTGCCAGCAGGGACACCTCCTATAATTCACCCCTCCACTTT.

CDR3 sequence: CAGTSGQGGANVLTF. CDR3 bases: TGTGCCGGCACATCGGGACAGGGTGGGGCCAACGTCCTGACTTTC. The genes are TRBV6-6 and TRBJ2-6; TRBD1 matches at 9 bases. CDR1 and CDR2 from the germline V gene are MNHNY and SVGAGI (reference sequence). The CDR3 is 15 residues long. V shed 11 bases, J shed 3 bases, and the junction held 8 bases outside the gene matches.

The rearrangement joins TRBV19 to TRBJ2-5; no clear D. Germline V gene data show CDR1 as LNHDA and CDR2 as SQIVND (reference sequence). V was shortened by 4 bases and J by 7 bases, with 13 bases between the two germline ends. CDR3 length: 13 amino acids. As DNA, the CDR3 is TGTGCCAGTAGTAGGCAGGTGGTTGGGACCCAGTACTTC. It codes for CASSRQVVGTQYF.

The chain recombines TRBV4-2 with TRBJ2-7, with 7 positions matching TRBD1. The CDR3 spans 17 residues. The germline V gene encodes CDR1 LGHNA and CDR2 YNFKEQ. V dropped 0 bases and J dropped 3; count of bases not matched to a gene: 11. CDR3 sequence (DNA): TGTGCCAGCAGCCAAGATACAGGATTAGGGGGCGACTACGAGCAGTACTTC. Translation gives CASSQDTGLGGDYEQYF.

The V gene is TRBV29-1, the J gene TRBJ2-2, with D possibly TRBD2 on 5 matching bases. Trimming removed 4 bases from V and 1 base from J, with 13 bases in between. This CDR3 is 15 amino acids long. Per the germline V gene, CDR1 is SQVTM and CDR2 is ANQGSEA. CDR3 DNA sequence: TGCAGCGTTGTGCCCCTCGGGAAGAACACCGGGGAGCTGTTTTTT. It translates to CSVVPLGKNTGELFF.